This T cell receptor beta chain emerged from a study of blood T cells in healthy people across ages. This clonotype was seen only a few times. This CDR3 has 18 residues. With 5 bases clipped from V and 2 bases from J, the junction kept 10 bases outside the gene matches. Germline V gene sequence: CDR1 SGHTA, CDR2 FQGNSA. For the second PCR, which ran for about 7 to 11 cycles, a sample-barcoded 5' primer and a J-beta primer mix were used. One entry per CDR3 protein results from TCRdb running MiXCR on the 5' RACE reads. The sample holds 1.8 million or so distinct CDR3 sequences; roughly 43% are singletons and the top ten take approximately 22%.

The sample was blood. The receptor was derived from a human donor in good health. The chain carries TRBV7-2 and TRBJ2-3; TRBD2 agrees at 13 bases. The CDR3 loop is CASSIRPGLAGNTDTQYF. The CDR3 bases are TGTGCCAGCAGCATCCGCCCGGGACTAGCGGGGAACACAGATACGCAGTATTTT.